The source of this T cell receptor (beta chain) is a study of blood T cell repertoires in COVID-19. Study-level background: COVID-19 samples collected from the United States, Italy and Spain covered acute and convalescent phases. From T cells, B-cell-depleted T cells, or PBMCs came the material, which was cDNA or gDNA.

Original processing notes: Reference gene primer amplification in the assay estimated nucleated cell counts. Clones were sequenced by immunoSEQ multiplex PCR, and TCRdb holds only the in-frame ones, with some missing. V, J and clone size were drawn from that table, and D and trimming were deduced from the DNA. The table includes some 110,000 clones, approximately 78% detected once. The sample holds a few counts of this clone. This receptor was obtained from a man in his sixties or seventies with acute or convalescent COVID-19. The sample consisted of peripheral blood.

Here the CDR3 DNA reads TGTGCCAGTCAAAAGGGACAGCTCTATGGCTACACCTTC. This translates into CASQKGQLYGYTF. V is TRBV2 and J is TRBJ1-2, with 7 bases lining up with TRBD1. The CDR3 totals 13 residues. Germline loops: CDR1 SNHLY, CDR2 FYNNEI. The ends lost 9 bases at V and 4 bases at J; junction bases unmatched: 8.